This T cell receptor beta chain comes out of a study of cytomegalovirus exposure and HLA in healthy donors. The CDR3 has 14 residues. The germline V gene has CDR1 LNHDA and CDR2 SQIVND (reference sequence). V lost 7 bases and J lost 1; bases outside the gene matches: 4. Each donor was healthy, and each was a bone marrow donor. The study ran its PCR with 60 Vbeta and 13 Jbeta primers. Some clones are missing from TCRdb's copy, which holds only in-frame ones; the method was immunoSEQ multiplex PCR. This sample has about 170,000 clones, with 60% to 85% found just once. The TCR comes from a female donor in good health and CMV-seronegative. Sequenced sample: PBMCs. The V call is TRBV19, the J call TRBJ1-1; 9 nucleotides agree with TRBD1. The CDR3: CASNDRGKNTEAFF. The CDR3 DNA sequence: TGTGCCAGTAACGACAGGGGGAAGAACACTGAAGCTTTCTTT.